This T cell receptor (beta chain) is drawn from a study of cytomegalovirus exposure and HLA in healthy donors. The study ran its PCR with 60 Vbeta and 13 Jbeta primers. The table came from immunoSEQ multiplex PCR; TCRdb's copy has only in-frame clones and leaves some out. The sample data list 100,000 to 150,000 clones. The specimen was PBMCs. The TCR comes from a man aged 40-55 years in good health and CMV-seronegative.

The CDR3 DNA reads TGTGCCAGCGAGGTAGCGGGGGCAGATACGCAGTATTTT. Its translation: CASEVAGADTQYF. The chain carries TRBV7-9 and TRBJ2-3; 9 bases align to TRBD2. This CDR3 has 13 residues. The junction had 4 bases not matched to a gene; V was cut back by 8 bases and J by 4 bases. The germline V gene encodes CDR1 SEHNR and CDR2 FQNEAQ (reference sequence).